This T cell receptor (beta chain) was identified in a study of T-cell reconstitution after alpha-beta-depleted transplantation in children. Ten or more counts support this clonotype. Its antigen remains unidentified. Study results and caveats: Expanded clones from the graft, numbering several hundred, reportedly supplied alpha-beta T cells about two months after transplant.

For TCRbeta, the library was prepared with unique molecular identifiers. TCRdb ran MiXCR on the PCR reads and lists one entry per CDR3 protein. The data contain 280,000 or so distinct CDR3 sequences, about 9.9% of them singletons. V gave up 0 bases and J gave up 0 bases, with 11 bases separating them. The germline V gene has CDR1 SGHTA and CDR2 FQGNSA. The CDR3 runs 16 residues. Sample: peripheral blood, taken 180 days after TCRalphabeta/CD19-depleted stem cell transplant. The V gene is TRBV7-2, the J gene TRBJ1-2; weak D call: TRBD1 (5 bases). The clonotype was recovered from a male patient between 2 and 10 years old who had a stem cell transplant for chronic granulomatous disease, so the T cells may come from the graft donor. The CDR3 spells CASSLALGGANYGYTF. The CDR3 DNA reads TGTGCCAGCAGCTTAGCTTTGGGGGGAGCTAACTATGGCTACACCTTC. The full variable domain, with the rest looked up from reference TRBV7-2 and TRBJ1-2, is GAGVSQSPSNKVTEKGKDVELRCDPISGHTALYWYRQSLGQGLEFLIYFQGNSAPDKSGLPSDRFSAERTGGSVSTLTIQRTQQEDSAVYLCASSLALGGANYGYTFGSGTRLTVV.